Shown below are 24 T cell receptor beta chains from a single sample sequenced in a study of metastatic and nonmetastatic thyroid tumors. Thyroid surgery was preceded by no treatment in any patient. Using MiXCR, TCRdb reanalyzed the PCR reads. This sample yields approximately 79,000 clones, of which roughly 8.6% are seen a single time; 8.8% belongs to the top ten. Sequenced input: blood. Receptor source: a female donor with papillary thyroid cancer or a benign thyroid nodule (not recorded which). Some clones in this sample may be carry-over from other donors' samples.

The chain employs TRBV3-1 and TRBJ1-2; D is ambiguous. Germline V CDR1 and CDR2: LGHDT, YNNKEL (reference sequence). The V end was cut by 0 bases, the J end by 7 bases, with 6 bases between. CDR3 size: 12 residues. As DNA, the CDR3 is TGTGCCAGCAGCCAAGATGAAGGTGGCTACACCTTC. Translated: CASSQDEGGYTF.

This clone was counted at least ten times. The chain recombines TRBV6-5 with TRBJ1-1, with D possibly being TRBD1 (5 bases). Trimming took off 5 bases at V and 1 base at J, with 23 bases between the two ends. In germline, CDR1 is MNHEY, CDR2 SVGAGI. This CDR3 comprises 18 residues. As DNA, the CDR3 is TGTGCCAGCAGTCCGCTAGGGACCTTCGGGTGGGGGAACACTGAAGCTTTCTTT. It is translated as CASSPLGTFGWGNTEAFF.

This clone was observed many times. CDR3 amino acids: CASSTRTKRNEQFF. CDR3 DNA sequence: TGTGCCAGCAGCACCAGGACGAAGCGGAATGAGCAGTTCTTC. The V and J genes are TRBV7-9 and TRBJ2-1; a possible D gene is TRBD2 (5 bases). Trimming left V 5 bases short and J 7 bases short, with 15 bases between. CDR3 length: 14 amino acids. In germline, CDR1 is SEHNR, CDR2 FQNEAQ (reference sequence).

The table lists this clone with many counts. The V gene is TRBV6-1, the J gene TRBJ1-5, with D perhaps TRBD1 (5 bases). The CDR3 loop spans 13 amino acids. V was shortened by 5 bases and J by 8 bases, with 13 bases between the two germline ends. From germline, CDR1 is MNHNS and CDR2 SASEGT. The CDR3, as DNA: TGTGCCAGCAGTCGACGCCTAGGGGAGCCCCAGCATTTT. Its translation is CASSRRLGEPQHF.

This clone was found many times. CDR3 sequence (DNA): TGTGCCAGCAGTTTTGAAGGGGTGTATGGCTACACCTTC. Residues: CASSFEGVYGYTF. This chain joins TRBV27 and TRBJ1-2; a possible D gene is TRBD1 (5 bases). Per germline, CDR1 MNHEY and CDR2 SMNVEV (reference sequence). This CDR3 comprises 13 residues. The V gene lost 3 bases and the J gene lost 5 bases, with 10 bases spanning the gap.

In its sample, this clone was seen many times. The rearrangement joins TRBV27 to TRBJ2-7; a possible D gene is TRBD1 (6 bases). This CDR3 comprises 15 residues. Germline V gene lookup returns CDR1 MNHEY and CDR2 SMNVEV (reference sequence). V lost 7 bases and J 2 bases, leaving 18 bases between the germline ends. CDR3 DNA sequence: TGTGCCAGCACCCAATCGCGGACAGCGACCTACGAGCAGTACTTC. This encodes CASTQSRTATYEQYF.

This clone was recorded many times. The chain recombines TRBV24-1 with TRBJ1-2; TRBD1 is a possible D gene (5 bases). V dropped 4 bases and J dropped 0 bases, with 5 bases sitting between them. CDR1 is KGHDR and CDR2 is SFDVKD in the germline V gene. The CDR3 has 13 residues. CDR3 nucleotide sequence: TGTGCCACCAGTGACAGGGCTAACTATGGCTACACCTTC. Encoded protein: CATSDRANYGYTF.

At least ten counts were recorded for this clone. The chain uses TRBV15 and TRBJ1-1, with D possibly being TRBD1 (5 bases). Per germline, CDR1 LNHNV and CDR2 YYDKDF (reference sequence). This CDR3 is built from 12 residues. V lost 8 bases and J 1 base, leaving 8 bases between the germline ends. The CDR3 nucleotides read TGTGCCACCGGAGGGACGAACACTGAAGCTTTCTTT. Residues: CATGGTNTEAFF. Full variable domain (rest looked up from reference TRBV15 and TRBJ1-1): DAMVIQNPRYQVTQFGKPVTLSCSQTLNHNVMYWYQQKSSQAPKLLFHYYDKDFNNEADTPDNFQSRRPNTSFCFLDIRSPGLGDTAMYLCATGGTNTEAFFGQGTRLTVV.

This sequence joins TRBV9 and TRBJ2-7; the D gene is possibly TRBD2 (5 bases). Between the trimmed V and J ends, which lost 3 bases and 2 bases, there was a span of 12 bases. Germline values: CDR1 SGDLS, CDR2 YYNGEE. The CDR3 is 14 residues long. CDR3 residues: CASSDGLAAYEQYF. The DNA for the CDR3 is TGTGCCAGCAGCGATGGGCTAGCAGCCTACGAGCAGTACTTC.

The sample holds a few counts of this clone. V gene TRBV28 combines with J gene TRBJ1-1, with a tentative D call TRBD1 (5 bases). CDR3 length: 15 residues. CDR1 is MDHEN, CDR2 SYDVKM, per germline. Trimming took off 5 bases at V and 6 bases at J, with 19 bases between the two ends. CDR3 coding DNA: TGTGCCAGCAGTCCCTTCGGACAAGGCACCCCTGAAGCTTTCTTT. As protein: CASSPFGQGTPEAFF.

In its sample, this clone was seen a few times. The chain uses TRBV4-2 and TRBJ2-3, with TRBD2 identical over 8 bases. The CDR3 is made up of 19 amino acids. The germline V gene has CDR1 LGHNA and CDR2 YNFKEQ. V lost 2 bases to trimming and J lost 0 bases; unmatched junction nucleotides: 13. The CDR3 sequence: CASSQLDLLAETSTDTQYF. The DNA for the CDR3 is TGTGCCAGCAGCCAACTCGACCTACTAGCGGAAACTAGCACAGATACGCAGTATTTT.

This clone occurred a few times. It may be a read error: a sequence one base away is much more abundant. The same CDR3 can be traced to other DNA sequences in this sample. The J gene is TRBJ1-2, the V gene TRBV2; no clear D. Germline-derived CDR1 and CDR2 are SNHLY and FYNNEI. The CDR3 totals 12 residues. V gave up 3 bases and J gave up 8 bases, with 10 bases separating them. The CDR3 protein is CASSERVVGYTF. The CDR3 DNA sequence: TGTGCCAGCAGTGAGCGGGTGGTCGGCTACACCTTC.

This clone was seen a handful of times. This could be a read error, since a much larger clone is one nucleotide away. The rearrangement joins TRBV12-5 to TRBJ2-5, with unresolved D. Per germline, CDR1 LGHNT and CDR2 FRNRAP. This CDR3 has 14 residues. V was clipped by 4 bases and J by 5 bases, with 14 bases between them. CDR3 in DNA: TGTGCTAGTGGTTCGACCCTGGTCCAGGAGACCCAGTACTTC. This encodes CASGSTLVQETQYF.

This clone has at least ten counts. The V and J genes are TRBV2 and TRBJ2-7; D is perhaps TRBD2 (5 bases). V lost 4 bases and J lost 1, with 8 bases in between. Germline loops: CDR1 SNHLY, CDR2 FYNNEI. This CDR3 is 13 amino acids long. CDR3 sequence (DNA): TGTGCCAGCAGTGCCGGGGTGTCCTACGAGCAGTACTTC. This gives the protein CASSAGVSYEQYF. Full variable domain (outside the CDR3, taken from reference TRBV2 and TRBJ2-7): EPEVTQTPSHQVTQMGQEVILRCVPISNHLYFYWYRQILGQKVEFLVSFYNNEISEKSEIFDDQFSVERPDGSNFTLKIRSTKLEDSAMYFCASSAGVSYEQYFGPGTRLTVT.

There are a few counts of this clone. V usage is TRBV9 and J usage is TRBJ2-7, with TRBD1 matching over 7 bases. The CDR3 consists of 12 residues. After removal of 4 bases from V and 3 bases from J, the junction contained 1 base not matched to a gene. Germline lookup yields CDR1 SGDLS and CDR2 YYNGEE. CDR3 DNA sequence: TGTGCCAGCAGCAGGACAGGCTACGAGCAGTACTTC. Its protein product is CASSRTGYEQYF.

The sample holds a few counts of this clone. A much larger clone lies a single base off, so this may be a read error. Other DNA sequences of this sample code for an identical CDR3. The CDR3 region is CAYETEPNTEAFF. The CDR3 nucleotides are TGTGCCTATGAGACAGAGCCAAACACTGAAGCTTTCTTC. The chain is built from TRBV30 and TRBJ1-1, with D tentatively TRBD1 (5 bases). The germline V gene has CDR1 GTSNPN and CDR2 SVGIG (reference sequence). The CDR3 is made up of 13 amino acids.

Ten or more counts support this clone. The CDR3 region has the DNA TGTGCCAGCAGTTACCGACAGGGAGGCAATCAGCCCCAGCATTTT. Protein product: CASSYRQGGNQPQHF. The genes are TRBV6-5 and TRBJ1-5, with 7 bases aligning to TRBD1. V lost 2 bases to trimming and J lost 2 bases; unmatched junction nucleotides: 3. Looked up from germline, CDR1 is MNHEY and CDR2 is SVGAGI. CDR3 length equals 15 residues.

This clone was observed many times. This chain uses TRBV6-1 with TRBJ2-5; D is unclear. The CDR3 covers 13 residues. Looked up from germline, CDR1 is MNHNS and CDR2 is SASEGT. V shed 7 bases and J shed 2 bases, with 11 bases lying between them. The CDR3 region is CASILHGQETQYF. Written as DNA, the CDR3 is TGTGCCAGCATTCTACACGGACAAGAGACCCAGTACTTC.

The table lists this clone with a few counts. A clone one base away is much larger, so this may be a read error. The CDR3 loop is CASSFSGVTQYF. The CDR3 region has the DNA TGTGCCAGCAGTTTCAGCGGCGTGACGCAGTATTTT. The chain links TRBV12-3 or TRBV12-4 to TRBJ2-3, with D possibly TRBD2 on 5 matching bases. The CDR3 consists of 12 residues. V was cut by 3 bases and J by 9 bases, with 10 bases left in between.

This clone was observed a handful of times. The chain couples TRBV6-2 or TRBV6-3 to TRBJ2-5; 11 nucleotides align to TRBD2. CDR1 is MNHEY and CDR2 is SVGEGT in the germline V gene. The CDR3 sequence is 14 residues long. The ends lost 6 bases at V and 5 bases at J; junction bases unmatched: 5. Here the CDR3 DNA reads TGTGCCAGCAGACTAGCGGGGGTAGGGGAGACCCAGTACTTC. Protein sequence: CASRLAGVGETQYF.

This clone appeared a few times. The CDR3: CASSPADKEETQYF. CDR3 in DNA: TGTGCCAGCAGCCCCGCGGACAAAGAAGAGACCCAGTACTTC. The V gene is TRBV7-3, the J gene TRBJ2-5, with D possibly TRBD1 on 5 matching bases. The CDR3 is made up of 14 amino acids. V shed 5 bases and J shed 3 bases, with 13 bases lying between them. Germline V gene lookup returns CDR1 SGHTA and CDR2 FQGTGA.

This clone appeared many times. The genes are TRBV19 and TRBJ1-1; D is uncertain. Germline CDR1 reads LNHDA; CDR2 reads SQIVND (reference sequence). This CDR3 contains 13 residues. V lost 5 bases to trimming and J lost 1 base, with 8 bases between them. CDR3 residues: CASSRGENTEAFF. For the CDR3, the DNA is TGTGCCAGTAGTCGCGGCGAGAACACTGAAGCTTTCTTT.

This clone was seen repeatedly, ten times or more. The DNA for the CDR3 is TGCGCCAGCAGCCAAGATTTGGGACAGGGGCTACACAATGAGCAGTTCTTC. It specifies CASSQDLGQGLHNEQFF. The rearrangement uses TRBV4-1 and TRBJ2-1, with TRBD1 identical over 10 bases. The CDR3 spans 17 residues. The germline V gene has CDR1 MGHRA and CDR2 YSYEKL. The junction had 7 bases not matched to a gene; V was cut back by 0 bases and J by 5 bases.

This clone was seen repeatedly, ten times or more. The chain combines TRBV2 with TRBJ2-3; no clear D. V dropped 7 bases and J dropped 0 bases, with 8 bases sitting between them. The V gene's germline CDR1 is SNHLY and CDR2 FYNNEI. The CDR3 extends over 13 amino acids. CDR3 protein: CASKATSTDTQYF. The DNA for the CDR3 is TGTGCCAGCAAAGCGACAAGCACAGATACGCAGTATTTT.